The T cell receptor (beta chain) described here comes from a study of blood T cell repertoires in COVID-19. This CDR3 is 14 amino acids long. Germline-derived CDR1 and CDR2 are ENHRY and SYGVKD. V lost 6 bases and J lost 4; bases outside the gene matches: 4. Original methodology: Amplified reference gene primers provided the basis for estimating nucleated cell counts. This table comes from immunoSEQ multiplex PCR, and its TCRdb copy is limited to in-frame clones, with some not included. The V and J calls and clone size come from that table; D and trimming were worked out from the DNA. The sample holds more than 95,000 clones, roughly four fifths seen once.

Sequences were obtained from peripheral blood. The genes are TRBV10-3 and TRBJ2-3; TRBD1 matches at 10 bases. The receptor's source is a man aged 55-75 years with acute or convalescent COVID-19. The CDR3 DNA is TGTGCCATCAGAGCCGGGACAGGGGCAGATACGCAGTATTTT. It codes for CAIRAGTGADTQYF.